This T cell receptor beta chain emerged from a study of T cell responses to AZD1222 COVID-19 vaccine. The germline gives CDR1 KGHSH, CDR2 LQKENI. CDR3 length: 13 residues. V lost 4 bases and J 4 bases, leaving 11 bases between the germline ends. Comment on this clone: Its specificity is unknown.

Regarding the study as a whole: Unmutated variant regions are reportedly targeted by nearly half of spike-specific TCRs.

The repertoire was sequenced with immunoSEQ multiplex PCR; TCRdb's copy has only in-frame clones and lacks some. The data contain fewer than 130,000 clones, about nine tenths of them singletons. This sequence was found in an adult in good health. The chain recombines TRBV18 with TRBJ2-7, with D uncertain. Material: peripheral blood, obtained on day 0 of AZD1222 vaccination. CDR3 residues: CASSHPSQYEQYF. CDR3 in DNA: TGTGCCAGCTCACACCCCTCCCAGTACGAGCAGTACTTC. Full variable domain (missing parts from reference TRBV18 and TRBJ2-7): NAGVMQNPRHLVRRRGQEARLRCSPMKGHSHVYWYRQLPEEGLKFMVYLQKENIIDESGMPKERFSAEFPKEGPSILRIQQVVRGDSAAYFCASSHPSQYEQYFGPGTRLTVT.